A selection of T cell receptor beta chains follows, all from one sample in a study of PD-1 blockade in classical Hodgkin lymphoma. Libraries were prepared by immunoSEQ multiplex PCR; TCRdb keeps only in-frame clonotypes and omits some of them. The repertoire consists of more than 1,500 clones, with 70% to 90% occurring once and the leading ten covering roughly 40%. Sequenced material: CD4+ T cells from blood, taken before the fourth cycle of nivolumab. These receptors were obtained from a human donor with classical Hodgkin lymphoma. CDR3s leave out the opening cysteine and the closing phenylalanine or tryptophan. D genes are given only for firm matches.

D,J,V,CDR3
TRBD2,TRBJ2-1,TRBV6-5,ASKTSGSNEQF
TRBD1,TRBJ1-5,TRBV27,ASSLRGPNFAQH
TRBD2,TRBJ2-7,TRBV11-2,ASSLEVAGGSQQY
TRBD1,TRBJ2-7,TRBV28,ASSDRDRDPHEQY
-,TRBJ2-7,TRBV6-1,ASGRNEQY
-,TRBJ1-1,TRBV7-9,ASSLDGVAGTEAF
-,TRBJ1-6,TRBV5-1,ASSLEGFSYNSPLH
-,TRBJ2-7,TRBV12-5,ASVARSSYEQY
TRBD1,TRBJ2-1,TRBV7-9,ASSKGQRTYNEQF
TRBD1,TRBJ2-7,TRBV12-5,ASGFITGASEQY
-,TRBJ2-7,TRBV19,ASSKRDTSYEQY
-,TRBJ2-7,TRBV11-1,ASSVNYEQY
-,TRBJ2-7,TRBV5-3,ASRTRRGSYEQY
-,TRBJ2-7,TRBV5-5,ASSLGRLYEQY
-,TRBJ2-5,TRBV11-2,ASSSQSGVGETQY
TRBD1,TRBJ2-2,TRBV9,ASRAGQGGYDGELF
-,TRBJ1-2,TRBV7-9,ASSLAQNYGYT
-,TRBJ2-7,TRBV7-6,ASSLSRGRAYEQY
TRBD2,TRBJ2-1,TRBV6-4,ASSTASGGGNEQF
-,TRBJ1-4,TRBV10-3,AVSQPNEKLF
TRBD1,TRBJ1-1,TRBV7-9,ASSLGDRGNTEAF
TRBD2,TRBJ2-1,TRBV30,AWSPYSGPSSYNEQF
TRBD1,TRBJ2-7,TRBV5-1,ASSLEAGGFEQY
TRBD1,TRBJ1-6,TRBV7-9,ASSLDRVRGSPLH
TRBD1,TRBJ1-2,TRBV9,ASSHRQGNYGYT
TRBD2,TRBJ2-7,TRBV27,ASKMRAGGGSTYEQY
TRBD2,TRBJ2-7,TRBV9,ASSVGLAGDPYEQY
-,TRBJ2-7,TRBV13,ASSLEGGVGPYEQY